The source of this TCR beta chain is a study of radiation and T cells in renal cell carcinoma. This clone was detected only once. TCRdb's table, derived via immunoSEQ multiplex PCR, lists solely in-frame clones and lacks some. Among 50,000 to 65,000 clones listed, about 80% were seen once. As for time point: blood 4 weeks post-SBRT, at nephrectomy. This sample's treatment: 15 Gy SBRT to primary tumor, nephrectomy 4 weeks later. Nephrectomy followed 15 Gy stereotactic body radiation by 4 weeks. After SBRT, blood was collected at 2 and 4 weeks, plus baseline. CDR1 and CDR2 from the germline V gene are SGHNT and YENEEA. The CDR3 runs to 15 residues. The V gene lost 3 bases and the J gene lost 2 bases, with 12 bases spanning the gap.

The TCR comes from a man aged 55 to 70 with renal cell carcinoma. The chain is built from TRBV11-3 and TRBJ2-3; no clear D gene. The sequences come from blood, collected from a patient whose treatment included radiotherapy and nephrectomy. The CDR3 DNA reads TGTGCCAGCAGCTTTGCAGTCCCCCTCACAGATACGCAGTATTTT. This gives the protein CASSFAVPLTDTQYF.